This TCR beta chain was obtained from a study of shared clonotypes between healthy human individuals. V dropped 7 bases and J dropped 7 bases, with 18 bases sitting between them. The germline V gene has CDR1 SGHNT and CDR2 YYREEE (reference sequence). CDR3 length: 13 amino acids. CD8 cells regarded as naive lacked CD45RO, were positively chosen for CCR7, and omitted terminally differentiated effector memory CD45RA+ cells. The table came from immunoSEQ multiplex PCR; TCRdb's copy has only in-frame clones and leaves some out. The sample includes about 680,000 clones, about 92% of them seen just once. The rearrangement joins TRBV5-4 to TRBJ2-7, with D tentatively TRBD1 (6 bases). The specimen was naive CD8+ T cells sorted from blood. This sequence originates from a man aged 30-40 years in good health. CDR3 sequence: CASHNTQGGEQYF. The CDR3 DNA sequence: TGTGCCAGCCATAATACACAGGGTGGTGAGCAGTACTTC.